The count of the clone carrying this T cell receptor beta chain is one. A Seattle source enrolled patients during active infection and followed them longitudinally. This sample was included in a study of blood T cell repertoires in COVID-19. Across the whole study: Samples representing acute and convalescent COVID-19 were sourced from the United States, Italy and Spain.

Original methodology: Estimation of nucleated cell counts relied on the amplification of reference gene primers. The assay was immunoSEQ multiplex PCR, and TCRdb's table has in-frame clones only and misses some. V and J calls and clone size are given by that table; D and trimming were obtained from the DNA. The sample has 150,000 or so clones; 70% to 90% are singletons. Germline V lookup: CDR1 MNHEY, CDR2 SVGAGI. V was pared by 3 bases and J by 1 base, with 3 bases between. The CDR3 is 12 residues long. This chain joins TRBV6-5 and TRBJ1-1; no clear D. The sample consisted of peripheral blood. The sequence came from a man in his sixties with COVID-19, enrolled during active disease. CDR3 in amino acids: CASSYQNTEAFF. The CDR3 DNA reads TGTGCCAGCAGTTATCAGAACACTGAAGCTTTCTTT.